This is a list of T cell receptor beta chains from one sample in a study of cytomegalovirus exposure and HLA in healthy donors. The assay was immunoSEQ multiplex PCR, and TCRdb's table has in-frame clones only and misses some. The sample contains approximately 110,000 clones, roughly 80% of which appear only once. Sequencing was done on a sample of PBMCs. Every receptor here comes from a female donor in good health and CMV-seropositive. The CDR3 runs from the conserved cysteine through the conserved F or W. Fields, in order: clone size, V gene, CDR3 protein. Size tells how often a clone was seen (once, few, many) or the class of an expanded clone, and some rows leave it out.

abundance: .
v_gene: TRBV6-1
CDR3aa: CASSNGYGYTF

abundance: .
v_gene: TRBV7-6
CDR3aa: CASSRQTGGGSYEQYF

abundance: .
v_gene: TRBV7-2
CDR3aa: CASSLRPGGNEKLFF

abundance: once
v_gene: TRBV28
CDR3aa: CASSSLGAGSYGYTF

abundance: once
v_gene: TRBV15
CDR3aa: CATSSRRYRDISGNTIYF

abundance: .
v_gene: TRBV25-1
CDR3aa: CASSARDFTDTQYF

abundance: .
v_gene: TRBV5-1
CDR3aa: CASSQRAPSYEQYF

abundance: .
v_gene: TRBV28
CDR3aa: CASSSHGTGYNQPQHF

abundance: .
v_gene: TRBV5-1
CDR3aa: CASSLQGERLDTEAFF

abundance: .
v_gene: TRBV2
CDR3aa: CASRLQGTSSYNSPLHF

abundance: .
v_gene: TRBV5-5
CDR3aa: CASSAGTATYNEQFF

abundance: .
v_gene: TRBV28
CDR3aa: CASSPGQSSGNTIYF

abundance: .
v_gene: TRBV28
CDR3aa: CASRAGGRTLEQYF

abundance: .
v_gene: TRBV6-1
CDR3aa: CASSENPGYVVFNEQFF

abundance: .
v_gene: TRBV6-5
CDR3aa: CASRGQGLAAYEQYF

abundance: .
v_gene: TRBV6-5
CDR3aa: CASSYSTRAGELFF

abundance: .
v_gene: TRBV19
CDR3aa: CASRGSGRGTGELFF